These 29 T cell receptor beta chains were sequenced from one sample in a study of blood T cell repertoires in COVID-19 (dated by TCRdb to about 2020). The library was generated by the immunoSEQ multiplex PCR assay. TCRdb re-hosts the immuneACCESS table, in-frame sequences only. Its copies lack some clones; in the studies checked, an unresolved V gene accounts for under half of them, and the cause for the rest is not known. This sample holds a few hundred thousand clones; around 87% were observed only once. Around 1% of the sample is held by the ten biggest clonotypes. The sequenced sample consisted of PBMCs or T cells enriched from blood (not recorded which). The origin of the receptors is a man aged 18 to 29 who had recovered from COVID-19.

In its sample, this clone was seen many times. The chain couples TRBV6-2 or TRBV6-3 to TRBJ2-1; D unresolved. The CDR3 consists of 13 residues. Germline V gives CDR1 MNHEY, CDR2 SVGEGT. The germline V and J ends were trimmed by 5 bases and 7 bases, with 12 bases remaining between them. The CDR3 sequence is CASSAWPVNEQFF. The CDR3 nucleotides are TGTGCCAGCAGTGCTTGGCCAGTTAATGAGCAGTTCTTC.

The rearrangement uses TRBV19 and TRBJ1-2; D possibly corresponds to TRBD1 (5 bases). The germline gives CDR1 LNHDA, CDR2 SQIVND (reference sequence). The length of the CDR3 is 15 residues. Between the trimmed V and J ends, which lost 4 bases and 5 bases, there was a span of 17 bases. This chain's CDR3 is CASSRGGTTVYGYTF. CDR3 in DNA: TGTGCCAGTAGTAGGGGGGGTACAACTGTGTATGGCTACACCTTC.

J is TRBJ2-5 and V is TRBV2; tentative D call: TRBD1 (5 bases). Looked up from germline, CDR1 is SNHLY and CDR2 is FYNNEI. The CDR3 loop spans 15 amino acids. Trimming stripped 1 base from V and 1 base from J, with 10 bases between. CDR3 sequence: CASSEGQTLQETQYF. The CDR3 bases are TGTGCCAGCAGTGAAGGACAGACCCTCCAAGAGACCCAGTACTTC.

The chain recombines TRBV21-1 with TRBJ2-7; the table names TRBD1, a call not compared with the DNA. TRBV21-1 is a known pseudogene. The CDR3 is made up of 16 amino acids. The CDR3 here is CASTIPSGTDSYEQYF. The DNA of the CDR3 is TGTGCCAGCACCATCCCCTCCGGGACAGACTCCTACGAGCAGTACTTC.

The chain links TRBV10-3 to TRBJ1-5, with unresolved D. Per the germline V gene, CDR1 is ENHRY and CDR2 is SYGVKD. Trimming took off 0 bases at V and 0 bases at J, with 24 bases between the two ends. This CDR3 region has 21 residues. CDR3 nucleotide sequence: TGTGCCATCAGTGAGTCCCCTCTACCGGGAAGTGACCACTATAGCAATCAGCCCCAGCATTTT. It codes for CAISESPLPGSDHYSNQPQHF.

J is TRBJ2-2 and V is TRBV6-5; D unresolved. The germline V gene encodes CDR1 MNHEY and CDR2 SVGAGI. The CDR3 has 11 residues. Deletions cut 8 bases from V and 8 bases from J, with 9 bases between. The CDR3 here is CASLLEGELFF. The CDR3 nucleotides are TGTGCCAGCTTGTTGGAGGGGGAGCTGTTTTTT.

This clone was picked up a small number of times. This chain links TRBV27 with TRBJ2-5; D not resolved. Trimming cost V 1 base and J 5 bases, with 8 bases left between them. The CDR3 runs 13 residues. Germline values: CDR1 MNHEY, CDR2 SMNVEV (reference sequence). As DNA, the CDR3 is TGTGCCAGCAGTTTATTGGGCCGGGAGACCCAGTACTTC. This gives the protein CASSLLGRETQYF.

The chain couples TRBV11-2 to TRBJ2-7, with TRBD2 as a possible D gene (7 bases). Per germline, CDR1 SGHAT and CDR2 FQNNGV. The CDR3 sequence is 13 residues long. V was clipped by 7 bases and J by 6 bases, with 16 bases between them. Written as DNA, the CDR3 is TGTGCCAGCACCCTAGGGGGGGTTGGCGAGCAGTACTTC. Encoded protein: CASTLGGVGEQYF.

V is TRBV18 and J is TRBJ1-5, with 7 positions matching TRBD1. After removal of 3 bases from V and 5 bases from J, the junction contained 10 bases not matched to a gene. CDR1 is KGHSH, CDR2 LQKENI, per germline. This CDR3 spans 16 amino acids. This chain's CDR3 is CASSPNRGAVDQPQHF. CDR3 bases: TGTGCCAGCTCACCTAACAGGGGTGCAGTGGATCAGCCCCAGCATTTT.

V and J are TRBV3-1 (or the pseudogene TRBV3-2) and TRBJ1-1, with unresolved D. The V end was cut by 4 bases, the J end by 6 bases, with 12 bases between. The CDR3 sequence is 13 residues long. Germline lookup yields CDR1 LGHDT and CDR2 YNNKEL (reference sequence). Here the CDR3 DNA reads TGTGCCAGCAGCCTTAGGATTGGAGCTGAAGCTTTCTTT. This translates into CASSLRIGAEAFF.

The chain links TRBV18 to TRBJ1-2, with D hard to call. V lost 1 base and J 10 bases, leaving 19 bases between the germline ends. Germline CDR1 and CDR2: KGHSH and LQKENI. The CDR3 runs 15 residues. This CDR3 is CASSPLDPASSLYTF. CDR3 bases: TGTGCCAGCTCACCACTCGATCCCGCTTCCAGTCTCTACACCTTC. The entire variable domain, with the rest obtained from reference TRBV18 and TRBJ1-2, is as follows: NAGVMQNPRHLVRRRGQEARLRCSPMKGHSHVYWYRQLPEEGLKFMVYLQKENIIDESGMPKERFSAEFPKEGPSILRIQQVVRGDSAAYFCASSPLDPASSLYTFGSGTRLTVV.

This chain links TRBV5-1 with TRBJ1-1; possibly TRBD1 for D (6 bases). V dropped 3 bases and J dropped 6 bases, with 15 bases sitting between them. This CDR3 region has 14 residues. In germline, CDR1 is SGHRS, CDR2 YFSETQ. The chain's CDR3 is CASSSGTPEAEAFF. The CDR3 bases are TGCGCCAGCAGCTCCGGGACACCGGAGGCTGAAGCTTTCTTT.

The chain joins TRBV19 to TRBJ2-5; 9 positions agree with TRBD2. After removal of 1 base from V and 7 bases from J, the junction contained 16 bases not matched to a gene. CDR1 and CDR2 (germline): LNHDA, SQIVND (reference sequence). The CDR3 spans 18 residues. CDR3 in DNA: TGTGCCAGTAGTATAGGTTACCCACTAGCGGGTGGGGGTTGGACCCAGTACTTC. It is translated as CASSIGYPLAGGGWTQYF.

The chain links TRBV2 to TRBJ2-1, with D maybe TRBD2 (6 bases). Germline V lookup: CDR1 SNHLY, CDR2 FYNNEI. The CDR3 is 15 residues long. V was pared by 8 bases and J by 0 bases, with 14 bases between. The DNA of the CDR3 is TGTGCCAGCCTCGAGGACGGGAGCTCCTACAATGAGCAGTTCTTC. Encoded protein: CASLEDGSSYNEQFF. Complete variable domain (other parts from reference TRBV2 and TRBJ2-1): EPEVTQTPSHQVTQMGQEVILRCVPISNHLYFYWYRQILGQKVEFLVSFYNNEISEKSEIFDDQFSVERPDGSNFTLKIRSTKLEDSAMYFCASLEDGSSYNEQFFGPGTRLTVL.

The CDR3 loop reads CASIPGAGGEQFF. The CDR3 coding sequence is TGTGCCTCCATCCCGGGAGCGGGAGGGGAGCAGTTCTTC. The genes are TRBV30 and TRBJ2-1, with TRBD2 matching 10 bases. V lost 7 bases and J lost 10; bases outside the gene matches: 10. The germline V gene encodes CDR1 GTSNPN and CDR2 SVGIG (reference sequence). This CDR3 is built from 13 residues. Variable domain in full (rest from reference TRBV30 and TRBJ2-1): SQTIHQWPATLVQPVGSPLSLECTVEGTSNPNLYWYRQAAGRGLQLLFYSVGIGQISSEVPQNLSASRPQDRQFILSSKKLLLSDSGFYLCASIPGAGGEQFFGPGTRLTVL.

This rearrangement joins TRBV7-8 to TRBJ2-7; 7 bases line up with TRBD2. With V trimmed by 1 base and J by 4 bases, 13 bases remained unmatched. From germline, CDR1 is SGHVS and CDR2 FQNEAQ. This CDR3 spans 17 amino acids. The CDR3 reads CASSLVGGLAVSYEQYF. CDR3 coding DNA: TGTGCCAGCAGCTTAGTTGGGGGTCTAGCGGTATCTTACGAGCAGTACTTC.

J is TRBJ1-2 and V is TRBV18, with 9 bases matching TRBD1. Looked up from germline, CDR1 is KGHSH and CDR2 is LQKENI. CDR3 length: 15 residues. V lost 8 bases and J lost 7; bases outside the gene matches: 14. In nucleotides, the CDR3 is TGTGCCAGCAGTTGGGACAGGGAACGGGGGATTGGCTACACCTTC. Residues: CASSWDRERGIGYTF.

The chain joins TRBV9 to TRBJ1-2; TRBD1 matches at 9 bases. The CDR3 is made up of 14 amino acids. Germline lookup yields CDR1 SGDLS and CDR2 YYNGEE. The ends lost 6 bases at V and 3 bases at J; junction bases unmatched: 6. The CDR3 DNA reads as TGTGCCAGCAACCTGGGACAGGGTCACTATGGCTACACCTTC. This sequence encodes CASNLGQGHYGYTF.

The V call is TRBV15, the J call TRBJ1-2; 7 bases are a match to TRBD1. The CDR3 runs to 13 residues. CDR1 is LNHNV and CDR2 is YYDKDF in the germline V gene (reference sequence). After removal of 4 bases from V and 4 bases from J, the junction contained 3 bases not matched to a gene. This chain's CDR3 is CATSKRDSYGYTF. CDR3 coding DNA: TGTGCCACCAGCAAACGGGACAGCTATGGCTACACCTTC. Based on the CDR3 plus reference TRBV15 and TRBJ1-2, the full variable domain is DAMVIQNPRYQVTQFGKPVTLSCSQTLNHNVMYWYQQKSSQAPKLLFHYYDKDFNNEADTPDNFQSRRPNTSFCFLDIRSPGLGDTAMYLCATSKRDSYGYTFGSGTRLTVV.

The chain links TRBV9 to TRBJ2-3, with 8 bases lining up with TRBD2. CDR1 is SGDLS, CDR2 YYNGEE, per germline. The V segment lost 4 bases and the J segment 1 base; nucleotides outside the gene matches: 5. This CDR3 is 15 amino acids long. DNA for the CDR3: TGTGCCAGCAGCACAGCGGGGGCTGGCACAGATACGCAGTATTTT. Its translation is CASSTAGAGTDTQYF. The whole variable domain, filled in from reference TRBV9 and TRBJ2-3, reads DSGVTQTPKHLITATGQRVTLRCSPRSGDLSVYWYQQSLDQGLQFLIQYYNGEERAKGNILERFSAQQFPDLHSELNLSSLELGDSALYFCASSTAGAGTDTQYFGPGTRLTVL.

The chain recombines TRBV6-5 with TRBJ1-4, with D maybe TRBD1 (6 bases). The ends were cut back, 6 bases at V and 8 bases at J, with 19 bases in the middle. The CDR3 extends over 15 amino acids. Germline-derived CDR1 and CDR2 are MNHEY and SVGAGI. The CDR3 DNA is TGTGCCAGCAGGAGAGATCCAGGGGTAGGGGAAAAACTGTTTTTT. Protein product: CASRRDPGVGEKLFF.

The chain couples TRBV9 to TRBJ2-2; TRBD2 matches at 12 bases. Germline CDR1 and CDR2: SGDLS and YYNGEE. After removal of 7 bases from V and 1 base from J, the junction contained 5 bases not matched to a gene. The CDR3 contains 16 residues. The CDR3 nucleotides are TGTGCCAGCTCTTCGACTAGCGGGGGGAACACCGGGGAGCTGTTTTTT. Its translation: CASSSTSGGNTGELFF.

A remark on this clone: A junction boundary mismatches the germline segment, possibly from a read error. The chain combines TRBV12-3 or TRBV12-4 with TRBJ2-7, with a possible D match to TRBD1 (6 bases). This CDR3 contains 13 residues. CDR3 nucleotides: TGTGCCAGCAGTGCGCTGGACAGATCCTCACCGAACTTC. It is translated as CASSALDRSSPNF.

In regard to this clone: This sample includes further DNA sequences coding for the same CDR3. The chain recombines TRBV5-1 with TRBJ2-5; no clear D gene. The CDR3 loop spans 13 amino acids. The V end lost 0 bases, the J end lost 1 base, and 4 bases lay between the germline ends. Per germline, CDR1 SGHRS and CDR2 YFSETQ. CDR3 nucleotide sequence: TGCGCCAGCAGCTTGGACAGCCAAGAGACCCAGTACTTC. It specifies CASSLDSQETQYF.

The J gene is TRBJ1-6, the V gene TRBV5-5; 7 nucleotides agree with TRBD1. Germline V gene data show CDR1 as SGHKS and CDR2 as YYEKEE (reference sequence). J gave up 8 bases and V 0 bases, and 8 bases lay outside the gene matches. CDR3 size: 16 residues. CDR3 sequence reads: CASSLEAGQSYSPLHF. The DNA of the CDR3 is TGTGCCAGCAGCTTGGAGGCGGGACAGAGTTATTCACCCCTCCACTTT.

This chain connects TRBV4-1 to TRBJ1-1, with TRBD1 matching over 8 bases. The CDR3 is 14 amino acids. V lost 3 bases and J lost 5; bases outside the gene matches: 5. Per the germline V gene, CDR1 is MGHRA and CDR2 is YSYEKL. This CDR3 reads CASSHPNRGTEAFF. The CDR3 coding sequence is TGCGCCAGCAGCCATCCTAACAGGGGGACTGAAGCTTTCTTT.

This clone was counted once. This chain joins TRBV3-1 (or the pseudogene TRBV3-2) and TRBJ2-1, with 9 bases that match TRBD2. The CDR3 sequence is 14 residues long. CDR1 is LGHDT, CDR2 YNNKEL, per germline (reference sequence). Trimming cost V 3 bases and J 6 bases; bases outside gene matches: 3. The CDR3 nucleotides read TGTGCCAGCAGCCAGGGACTAGCTTCCAATGAGCAGTTCTTC. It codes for CASSQGLASNEQFF.

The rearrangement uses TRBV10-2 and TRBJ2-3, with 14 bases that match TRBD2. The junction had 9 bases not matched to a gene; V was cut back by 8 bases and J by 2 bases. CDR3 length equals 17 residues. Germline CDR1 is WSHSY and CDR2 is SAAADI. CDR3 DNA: TGCGCCAGCGACGGGACTAGCGGGGGCCTTTACACAGATACGCAGTATTTT. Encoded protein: CASDGTSGGLYTDTQYF.

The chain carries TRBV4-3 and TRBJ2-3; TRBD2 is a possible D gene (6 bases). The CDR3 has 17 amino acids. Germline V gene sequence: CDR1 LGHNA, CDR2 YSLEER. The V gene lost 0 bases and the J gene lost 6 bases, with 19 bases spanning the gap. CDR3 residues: CASSQDLVRRGGDTQYF. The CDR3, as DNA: TGCGCCAGCAGCCAAGATTTGGTGCGGAGGGGTGGGGATACGCAGTATTTT.